The 27 T cell receptor beta chains listed next were all sequenced from one sample in a study of blood T cell repertoires in COVID-19. This table comes from immunoSEQ multiplex PCR, and its TCRdb copy is limited to in-frame clones, with some not included. The table shows about 300,000 clones, with approximately 84% occurring only once. Material: peripheral blood. All receptors come from a human donor with COVID-19, enrolled during active disease. The donor label of this sample is uncertain.

The genes are TRBV19 and TRBJ1-1; a weak D match, TRBD1 (6 bases). The germline gives CDR1 LNHDA, CDR2 SQIVND (reference sequence). V lost 6 bases, J lost 6 bases, and 26 bases lay in between. This CDR3 is built from 17 residues. This CDR3 reads CASSPIPSGTRVAEAFF. DNA of the CDR3: TGTGCCAGTAGCCCAATACCATCCGGGACAAGGGTTGCTGAAGCTTTCTTT. Looking up the rest from reference TRBV19 and TRBJ1-1 gives the full variable domain: DGGITQSPKYLFRKEGQNVTLSCEQNLNHDAMYWYRQDPGQGLRLIYYSQIVNDFQKGDIAEGYSVSREKKESFPLTVTSAQKNPTAFYLCASSPIPSGTRVAEAFFGQGTRLTVV.

The rearrangement links TRBV18 to TRBJ1-5; 7 bases are shared with TRBD1. Per the germline V gene, CDR1 is KGHSH and CDR2 is LQKENI. This CDR3 is built from 16 residues. Trimming took 1 base from V and 5 from J; bases not matched to a gene: 8. CDR3 bases: TGTGCCAGCTCACCACGGTTGGCAGGGGGAGATCAGCCCCAGCATTTT. Translation gives CASSPRLAGGDQPQHF.

The chain combines TRBV5-1 with TRBJ2-7; TRBD1 matches 7 bases. Germline loops: CDR1 SGHRS, CDR2 YFSETQ. This CDR3 is built from 15 residues. J lost 4 bases, V lost 4 bases, and 11 bases had no gene match. This chain's CDR3 is CASSPTIGGLYEQYF. DNA of the CDR3: TGCGCCAGCAGCCCGACGATAGGGGGCCTTTACGAGCAGTACTTC.

The chain links TRBV9 to TRBJ1-1; D not resolved. The CDR3 has 14 amino acids. V lost 4 bases and J lost 0, with 10 bases in between. Germline CDR1 reads SGDLS; CDR2 reads YYNGEE. This CDR3 reads CASSLRAMNTEAFF. CDR3 in DNA: TGTGCCAGCAGCCTACGAGCCATGAACACTGAAGCTTTCTTT.

This chain links TRBV7-9 with TRBJ2-3, with 8 bases identical to TRBD1. This CDR3 region has 15 residues. CDR1 and CDR2 from the germline V gene are SEHNR and FQNEAQ (reference sequence). The V gene end was trimmed by 2 bases and the J gene end by 5 bases; junction bases not matched to a gene: 6. CDR3 sequence (DNA): TGTGCCAGCAGCTTAAACACAGGGGGGCGAGATACGCAGTATTTT. Its protein product is CASSLNTGGRDTQYF.

This clone was seen once. V is TRBV15 and J is TRBJ1-1; D unclear. The V gene lost 0 bases and the J gene lost 8 bases, with 10 bases spanning the gap. CDR3 length: 13 amino acids. CDR1 is LNHNV and CDR2 is YYDKDF in the germline V gene (reference sequence). CDR3 DNA sequence: TGTGCCACCAGCAGAGATCGTGCGGGAGAAGCTTTCTTT. Translation: CATSRDRAGEAFF.

V and J are TRBV28 and TRBJ2-3; TRBD2 agrees at 9 bases. Germline lookup yields CDR1 MDHEN and CDR2 SYDVKM. J gave up 2 bases and V 5 bases, and 5 bases lay outside the gene matches. This CDR3 contains 15 residues. The CDR3 loop reads CASSPTSGYTDTQYF. For the CDR3, the DNA is TGTGCCAGCAGTCCTACTAGCGGGTACACAGATACGCAGTATTTT.

This clone was counted only a few times. This rearrangement joins TRBV19 to TRBJ1-3; no clear D gene. The germline gives CDR1 LNHDA, CDR2 SQIVND (reference sequence). V was cut by 4 bases and J by 2 bases, with 15 bases left in between. The CDR3 sequence is 16 residues long. The CDR3 protein is CASSSPFRGAGNTIYF. The DNA for the CDR3 is TGTGCCAGTAGTAGCCCTTTCCGAGGCGCTGGAAACACCATATATTTT. The whole variable domain, filled in from reference TRBV19 and TRBJ1-3, reads DGGITQSPKYLFRKEGQNVTLSCEQNLNHDAMYWYRQDPGQGLRLIYYSQIVNDFQKGDIAEGYSVSREKKESFPLTVTSAQKNPTAFYLCASSSPFRGAGNTIYFGEGSWLTVV.

This chain uses TRBV5-1 with TRBJ1-2; no clear D. The CDR3 runs 14 residues. The germline V gene encodes CDR1 SGHRS and CDR2 YFSETQ. Trimming left V 4 bases short and J 2 bases short, with 12 bases between. The CDR3 sequence: CASSSVPSNYGYTF. The CDR3 DNA follows: TGCGCCAGCAGCAGCGTCCCGTCAAACTATGGCTACACCTTC.

This clone was recorded a few times. The V call is TRBV5-1, the J call TRBJ1-1; 8 bases are shared with TRBD1. The V and J ends lost 4 bases and 5 bases, in that order; junction bases with no gene match: 10. CDR1 is SGHRS, CDR2 YFSETQ, per germline. The CDR3 is 15 amino acids. In DNA, the CDR3 is TGCGCCAGCAGCGCTGGACAGGGCTCAGGGACTGAAGCTTTCTTT. The encoded protein is CASSAGQGSGTEAFF. Full variable domain (missing parts from reference TRBV5-1 and TRBJ1-1): KAGVTQTPRYLIKTRGQQVTLSCSPISGHRSVSWYQQTPGQGLQFLFEYFSETQRNKGNFPGRFSGRQFSNSRSEMNVSTLELGDSALYLCASSAGQGSGTEAFFGQGTRLTVV.

The genes are TRBV9 and TRBJ1-1; TRBD1 matches 7 bases. The trim removed 1 base at V and 7 bases at J, leaving 10 bases unmatched. Germline-derived CDR1 and CDR2 are SGDLS and YYNGEE. The CDR3 extends over 15 amino acids. DNA of the CDR3: TGTGCCAGCAGCGTACTGACAGGGACCGATGATGAAGCTTTCTTT. Residues: CASSVLTGTDDEAFF.

A single count supports this clone. The chain combines TRBV19 with TRBJ1-2; 8 positions agree with TRBD1. The CDR3 loop spans 15 amino acids. CDR1 is LNHDA, CDR2 SQIVND, per germline (reference sequence). Trimming removed 6 bases from V and 4 bases from J; junction bases left unmatched: 10. Here the CDR3 DNA reads TGTGCCAGTAGCCCGGGGGACAGGTTACCCTATGGCTACACCTTC. Translating gives CASSPGDRLPYGYTF.

The chain employs TRBV5-6 and TRBJ2-5, with TRBD1 matching 8 bases. CDR3 length equals 17 residues. Looked up from germline, CDR1 is SGHDT and CDR2 is YYEEEE. The V segment lost 5 bases and the J segment 2 bases; nucleotides outside the gene matches: 14. DNA of the CDR3: TGTGCCAGCAGTTCGTTCCGGACAGGGACGGTACAAGAGACCCAGTACTTC. Its protein product is CASSSFRTGTVQETQYF.

A note on this clone: This same CDR3 is encoded by further DNA sequences in the sample. This rearrangement joins TRBV28 to TRBJ1-4; TRBD1 aligns across 8 bases. The germline V gene encodes CDR1 MDHEN and CDR2 SYDVKM. Trimming at V came to 6 bases and at J to 8 bases, leaving 8 bases not matched to a gene. The CDR3 length is 14 residues. CDR3 sequence (DNA): TGTGCCAGCAGGGCGCAGGGGGCAGGGGAAAAACTGTTTTTT. It is translated as CASRAQGAGEKLFF.

The V call is TRBV6-6, the J call TRBJ1-5; perhaps TRBD1 as D (6 bases). CDR3 size: 15 residues. V dropped 2 bases and J dropped 4 bases, with 12 bases sitting between them. Germline CDR1 is MNHNY and CDR2 is SVGAGI (reference sequence). As DNA, the CDR3 is TGTGCCAGCAGTTACCCCCAGGGGATGAATCAGCCCCAGCATTTT. It translates to CASSYPQGMNQPQHF.

On this clone itself: A junction end diverges from the germline sequence, so it may reflect a read error. J is TRBJ2-2 and V is TRBV7-7; maybe TRBD2 (6 bases). The germline CDR1 and CDR2 sequences are SSHAT and FNYEAQ (reference sequence). There are 15 residues in the CDR3. The CDR3: CASSLETGVSGELFF. The CDR3 coding sequence is TGTGCTAGCAGCTTAGAAACGGGGGTTAGCGGGGAGCTGTTTTTT.

The CDR3 spells CASSLGQGRFPNSYEQYF. In DNA form, the CDR3 reads TGCGCCAGCAGCTTGGGCCAGGGCCGATTCCCAAACTCCTACGAGCAGTACTTC. V is TRBV5-1 and J is TRBJ2-7; a weak D match, TRBD1 (5 bases). This CDR3 spans 18 amino acids. The V end lost 0 bases, the J end lost 0 bases, and 19 bases lay between the germline ends. The V gene's germline CDR1 is SGHRS and CDR2 YFSETQ.

This sequence joins TRBV7-9 and TRBJ2-1; D is unclear. CDR1 is SEHNR, CDR2 FQNEAQ, per germline (reference sequence). V lost 5 bases to trimming and J lost 8 bases, with 13 bases between them. The CDR3 runs to 13 residues. The CDR3 DNA reads as TGTGCCAGCAGCCTAACAGAAACCTATGAGCAGTTCTTC. Its protein product is CASSLTETYEQFF.

The chain joins TRBV28 to TRBJ1-5; 9 bases fit TRBD1. Trimming took 4 bases from V and 11 from J; bases not matched to a gene: 12. The CDR3 extends over 15 amino acids. Germline V lookup: CDR1 MDHEN, CDR2 SYDVKM. DNA for the CDR3: TGTGCCAGCAGTTCGGGACAGGGCCCCCTCCGGTCCCAGCATTTT. Its protein product is CASSSGQGPLRSQHF.

The chain uses TRBV19 and TRBJ2-7, with TRBD2 matching over 8 bases. Germline V CDR1 and CDR2: LNHDA, SQIVND (reference sequence). The CDR3 is 15 residues long. With V trimmed by 1 base and J by 0 bases, 2 bases remained unmatched. The CDR3 loop reads CASSIAGLVSYEQYF. Here the CDR3 DNA reads TGTGCCAGTAGTATAGCGGGACTAGTCTCCTACGAGCAGTACTTC.

This clone was counted once. This chain uses TRBV29-1 with TRBJ1-2; perhaps TRBD1 as D (5 bases). CDR1 SQVTM and CDR2 ANQGSEA come from the germline V gene. This CDR3 contains 12 residues. The V gene lost 3 bases and the J gene lost 4 bases, with 9 bases spanning the gap. CDR3 protein: CSVDLGGYGYTF. The CDR3 bases are TGCAGCGTTGACTTGGGGGGCTATGGCTACACCTTC.

This clone occurred once. The chain combines TRBV30 with TRBJ1-4, with D uncertain. From germline, CDR1 is GTSNPN and CDR2 SVGIG (reference sequence). Trimming took 5 bases from V and 5 from J, leaving 12 bases between them. The CDR3 is made up of 13 amino acids. The CDR3 spells CAWARQINEKLFF. CDR3 nucleotides: TGTGCCTGGGCGAGGCAGATCAATGAAAAACTGTTTTTT. Based on the CDR3 plus reference TRBV30 and TRBJ1-4, the full variable domain is SQTIHQWPATLVQPVGSPLSLECTVEGTSNPNLYWYRQAAGRGLQLLFYSVGIGQISSEVPQNLSASRPQDRQFILSSKKLLLSDSGFYLCAWARQINEKLFFGSGTQLSVL.

The chain uses TRBV9 and TRBJ2-5; D gene uncertain. Trimming left V 0 bases short and J 1 base short, with 10 bases between. The CDR3 extends over 15 amino acids. The germline CDR1 and CDR2 sequences are SGDLS and YYNGEE. The CDR3: CASSVALRTQETQYF. The CDR3 bases are TGTGCCAGCAGCGTAGCTTTGCGCACCCAAGAGACCCAGTACTTC. The complete variable domain, with remaining parts taken from reference TRBV9 and TRBJ2-5, reads DSGVTQTPKHLITATGQRVTLRCSPRSGDLSVYWYQQSLDQGLQFLIQYYNGEERAKGNILERFSAQQFPDLHSELNLSSLELGDSALYFCASSVALRTQETQYFGPGTRLLVL.

At least ten counts were recorded for this clone. V and J are TRBV5-4 and TRBJ1-2; TRBD1 agrees at 10 bases. J was trimmed by 4 bases and V by 4 bases; bases with no gene match: 13. CDR1 is SGHNT, CDR2 YYREEE, per germline (reference sequence). The CDR3 contains 17 residues. CDR3 loop: CASSAGQGVTTSYGYTF. In DNA, the CDR3 is TGTGCCAGCAGCGCCGGACAGGGGGTCACTACTAGCTATGGCTACACCTTC.

The chain carries TRBV7-9 and TRBJ1-5, with 9 bases matching TRBD1. Germline-derived CDR1 and CDR2 are SEHNR and FQNEAQ (reference sequence). The junction had 18 bases not matched to a gene; V was cut back by 5 bases and J by 4 bases. This CDR3 has 19 residues. DNA for the CDR3: TGTGCCAGCAGCCTCGAGGGGTACAGGGGGCCTTCCGGGAATCAGCCCCAGCATTTT. Translated: CASSLEGYRGPSGNQPQHF. Variable domain in full (rest from reference TRBV7-9 and TRBJ1-5): DTGVSQNPRHKITKRGQNVTFRCDPISEHNRLYWYRQTLGQGPEFLTYFQNEAQLEKSRLLSDRFSAERPKGSFSTLEIQRTEQGDSAMYLCASSLEGYRGPSGNQPQHFGDGTRLSIL.

The chain has TRBV2 and TRBJ1-2; D is possibly TRBD1 (6 bases). V was pared by 6 bases and J by 0 bases, with 14 bases between. CDR3 length: 15 amino acids. Germline CDR1 reads SNHLY; CDR2 reads FYNNEI. The DNA for the CDR3 is TGTGCCAGCAGGACCCGGGACACAGCTAACTATGGCTACACCTTC. Its translation is CASRTRDTANYGYTF.

The V call is TRBV28, the J call TRBJ1-5; 11 bases are shared with TRBD1. Per germline, CDR1 MDHEN and CDR2 SYDVKM. This CDR3 is built from 15 residues. V lost 8 bases, J lost 6 bases, and 9 bases stayed unmatched. CDR3 in amino acids: CASGTGGGSGQPQHF. CDR3 bases: TGTGCCAGCGGGACAGGGGGAGGTTCAGGTCAGCCCCAGCATTTT.